Below, one TCR beta chain is given with its context. Its target is not known. The data stem from a study of shared clonotypes between healthy human individuals. General study results and limits: Donor scarcity curtailed the genetic and exposure-history diversity represented herein.

This CDR3 region has 15 residues. With 5 bases clipped from V and 1 base from J, the junction kept 6 bases outside the gene matches. Germline V lookup: CDR1 SNHLY, CDR2 FYNNEI. Clones were read by immunoSEQ multiplex PCR, and TCRdb kept only the in-frame ones, dropping some. The sample shows 2,500,000 or so clones, more than 90% of them seen only once. The J gene is TRBJ1-1, the V gene TRBV2; 8 bases are a match to TRBD1. The material sequenced was naive CD4+ T cells sorted from blood. Subset of the sample: CD45RA+ positively selected. The clonotype comes from a man between 18 and 29 years old in good health. CDR3 sequence (DNA): TGTGCCAGCAGTAAACCGACAGGGGCGAACACTGAAGCTTTCTTT. It encodes CASSKPTGANTEAFF.